Following are 10 T cell receptor beta chains from one sample sequenced in a study of blood T cell repertoires in COVID-19. Measured with immunoSEQ multiplex PCR; TCRdb has only the in-frame clones, and not every one. Altogether 250,000 to 300,000 clones are present, roughly 85% being singletons, with the ten largest covering more than 4.5%. Sequencing used peripheral blood. The receptors shown here come from a man aged 45 to 65 with active or convalescent COVID-19.

This clone was picked up one time. This chain connects TRBV7-2 to TRBJ1-5, with D perhaps matching TRBD1 (5 bases). Germline-derived CDR1 and CDR2 are SGHTA and FQGNSA. CDR3 length equals 15 residues. V was cut by 5 bases and J by 4 bases, with 15 bases left in between. As DNA, the CDR3 is TGTGCCAGCAGCCTCGGGGGAGGCATGAATCAGCCCCAGCATTTT. This gives the protein CASSLGGGMNQPQHF.

This clone was recorded a few times. The chain is built from TRBV11-2 and TRBJ1-3; possibly TRBD1 for D (5 bases). Germline-derived CDR1 and CDR2 are SGHAT and FQNNGV. V lost 5 bases to trimming and J lost 2 bases, with 13 bases between them. CDR3 size: 15 residues. The CDR3 reads CASSLQVRAGNTIYF. CDR3 nucleotide sequence: TGTGCCAGCAGCCTACAGGTTAGGGCTGGAAACACCATATATTTT. Drawing the rest from reference TRBV11-2 and TRBJ1-3, the complete variable domain is EAGVAQSPRYKIIEKRQSVAFWCNPISGHATLYWYQQILGQGPKLLIQFQNNGVVDDSQLPKDRFSAERLKGVDSTLKIQPAKLEDSAVYLCASSLQVRAGNTIYFGEGSWLTVV.

The rearrangement uses TRBV12-5 and TRBJ1-2; maybe TRBD1 (5 bases). Germline CDR1 is LGHNT and CDR2 is FRNRAP. Trimming took 4 bases from V and 1 from J, leaving 19 bases between them. This CDR3 has 17 residues. CDR3 nucleotide sequence: TGTGCTAGTGGTTCCCCTCCCGGGGGGAACTATAACTATGGCTACACCTTC. Translating gives CASGSPPGGNYNYGYTF.

This chain links TRBV7-2 with TRBJ1-3, with TRBD1 matching over 7 bases. With 5 bases clipped from V and 7 bases from J, the junction kept 8 bases outside the gene matches. The CDR3 extends over 14 amino acids. Germline CDR1 reads SGHTA; CDR2 reads FQGNSA. CDR3 protein: CASSPDRVRNTIYF. CDR3 nucleotide sequence: TGTGCCAGCAGCCCCGACAGGGTTCGTAACACCATATATTTT.

The sample holds a few counts of this clone. The chain uses TRBV7-9 and TRBJ1-2, with 8 bases that match TRBD1. The CDR3 spans 17 residues. Per germline, CDR1 SEHNR and CDR2 FQNEAQ (reference sequence). Germline trimming cut 3 bases from V and 7 bases from J; bases unmatched to any gene: 16. The DNA for the CDR3 is TGTGCCAGCAGCTTCCTACTGACAGGGGCGGTCTCAGCTGGCTACACCTTC. Its translation: CASSFLLTGAVSAGYTF.

The chain combines TRBV18 with TRBJ1-1; D may be TRBD1 (5 bases). Trimming left V 6 bases short and J 1 base short, with 12 bases between. This CDR3 is built from 14 residues. The V gene's germline CDR1 is KGHSH and CDR2 LQKENI. The CDR3 DNA reads as TGTGCCAGCTCGCCGACAGCCTCGAACACTGAAGCTTTCTTT. Translation: CASSPTASNTEAFF.

The chain uses TRBV6-5 and TRBJ1-1; D is unresolved. The germline V gene has CDR1 MNHEY and CDR2 SVGAGI. V lost 0 bases and J 5 bases, leaving 13 bases between the germline ends. This CDR3 contains 15 residues. CDR3 protein: CASSYSSGSGTEAFF. DNA for the CDR3: TGTGCCAGCAGTTACTCGAGCGGATCAGGTACTGAAGCTTTCTTT.

The V and J genes are TRBV15 and TRBJ2-3; D is possibly TRBD2 (6 bases). Germline-derived CDR1 and CDR2 are LNHNV and YYDKDF (reference sequence). CDR3 size: 14 residues. Trimming left V 4 bases short and J 11 bases short, with 19 bases between. The CDR3 protein is CATSNKGGGEKQYF. The CDR3 bases are TGTGCCACCAGCAATAAGGGTGGCGGGGAGAAGCAGTATTTT.

The chain joins TRBV5-5 to TRBJ1-5, with a weak D call TRBD1 (5 bases). The CDR3 is 15 residues long. Trimming removed 4 bases from V and 4 bases from J, with 15 bases in between. Germline values: CDR1 SGHKS, CDR2 YYEKEE (reference sequence). The CDR3, as DNA: TGTGCCAGCAGCCCTGATTCGGCAGGGAATCAGCCCCAGCATTTT. Its protein is CASSPDSAGNQPQHF.

This chain links TRBV2 with TRBJ1-2; possible D gene TRBD1, 5 bases. The germline V gene encodes CDR1 SNHLY and CDR2 FYNNEI. Trimming took off 6 bases at V and 4 bases at J, with 12 bases between the two ends. This CDR3 is built from 13 residues. The CDR3 here is CASSDSGPYGYTF. DNA for the CDR3: TGTGCCAGCAGCGATTCAGGGCCCTATGGCTACACCTTC. Full variable domain (remainder filled in from reference TRBV2 and TRBJ1-2): EPEVTQTPSHQVTQMGQEVILRCVPISNHLYFYWYRQILGQKVEFLVSFYNNEISEKSEIFDDQFSVERPDGSNFTLKIRSTKLEDSAMYFCASSDSGPYGYTFGSGTRLTVV.